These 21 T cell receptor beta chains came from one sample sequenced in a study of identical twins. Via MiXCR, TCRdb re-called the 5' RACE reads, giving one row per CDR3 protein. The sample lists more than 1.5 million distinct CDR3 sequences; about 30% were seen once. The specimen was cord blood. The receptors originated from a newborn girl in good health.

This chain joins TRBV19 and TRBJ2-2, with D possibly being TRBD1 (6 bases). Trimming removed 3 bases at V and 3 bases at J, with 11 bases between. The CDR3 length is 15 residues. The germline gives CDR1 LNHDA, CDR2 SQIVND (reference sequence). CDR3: CASSIQGTYTGELFF. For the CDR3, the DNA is TGTGCCAGTAGTATCCAGGGGACCTACACCGGGGAGCTGTTTTTT.

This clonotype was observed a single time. CDR3 in DNA: TGTGCCAGCAGTTCCCAGACTAGCGGGAACAATGAGCAGTACTTC. Residues: CASSSQTSGNNEQYF. The V and J genes are TRBV6-2 or TRBV6-3 and TRBJ2-5; the match to TRBD2 covers 11 bases. V trimming: 4 bases; J trimming: 11 bases; junction bases outside the gene matches: 12. This CDR3 is built from 15 residues. Germline V gene lookup returns CDR1 MNHEY and CDR2 SVGEGT.

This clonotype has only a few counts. The CDR3: CASSPRLAGGPTKNIQYF. For the CDR3, the DNA is TGTGCCAGCAGCCCCCGACTAGCGGGAGGGCCAACCAAAAACATTCAGTACTTC. The rearrangement links TRBV7-2 to TRBJ2-4, with 14 nucleotides matching TRBD2. V gave up 5 bases and J gave up 2 bases; unmatched junction bases: 8. The CDR3 covers 18 residues. Germline V gene lookup returns CDR1 SGHTA and CDR2 FQGNSA. Filled out from reference TRBV7-2 and TRBJ2-4, the complete variable domain reads GAGVSQSPSNKVTEKGKDVELRCDPISGHTALYWYRQSLGQGLEFLIYFQGNSAPDKSGLPSDRFSAERTGGSVSTLTIQRTQQEDSAVYLCASSPRLAGGPTKNIQYFGAGTRLSVL.

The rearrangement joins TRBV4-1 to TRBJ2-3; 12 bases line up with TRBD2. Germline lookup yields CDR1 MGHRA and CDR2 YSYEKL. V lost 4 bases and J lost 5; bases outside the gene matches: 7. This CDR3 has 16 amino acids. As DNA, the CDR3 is TGCGCCAGCAGCCCGGGACAACTAGCGGGGGGAGATACGCAGTATTTT. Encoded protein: CASSPGQLAGGDTQYF.

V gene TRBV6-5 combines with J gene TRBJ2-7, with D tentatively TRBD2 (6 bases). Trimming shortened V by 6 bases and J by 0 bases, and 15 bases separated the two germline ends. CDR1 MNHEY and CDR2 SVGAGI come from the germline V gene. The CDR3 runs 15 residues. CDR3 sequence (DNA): TGTGCCAGCAGATCGTGGGCCGGGGGCTCCTACGAGCAGTACTTC. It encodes CASRSWAGGSYEQYF.

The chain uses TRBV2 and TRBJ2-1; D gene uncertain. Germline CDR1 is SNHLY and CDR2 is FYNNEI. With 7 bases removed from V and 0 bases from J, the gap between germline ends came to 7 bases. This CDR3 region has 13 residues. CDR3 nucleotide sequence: TGTGCCAGCAACCGCCTCTCCTACAATGAGCAGTTCTTC. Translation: CASNRLSYNEQFF.

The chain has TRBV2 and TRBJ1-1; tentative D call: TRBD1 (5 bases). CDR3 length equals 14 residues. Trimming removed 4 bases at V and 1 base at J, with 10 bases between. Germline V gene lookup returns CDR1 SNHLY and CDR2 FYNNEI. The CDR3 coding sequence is TGTGCCAGCAGTGCCAGGGCGGGGAACACTGAAGCTTTCTTT. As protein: CASSARAGNTEAFF.

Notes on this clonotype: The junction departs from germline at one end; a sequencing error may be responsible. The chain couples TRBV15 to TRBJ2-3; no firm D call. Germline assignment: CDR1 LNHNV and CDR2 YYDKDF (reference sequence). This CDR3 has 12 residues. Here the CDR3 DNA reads TGTGTCACCAGCAGATTTACAGATACGCAGTATTTT. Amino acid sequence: CVTSRFTDTQYF.

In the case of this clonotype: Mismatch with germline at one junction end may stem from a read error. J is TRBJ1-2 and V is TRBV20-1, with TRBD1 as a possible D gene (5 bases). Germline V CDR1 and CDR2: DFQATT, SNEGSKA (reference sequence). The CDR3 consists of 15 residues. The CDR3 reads CSARDGAGINYGYTF. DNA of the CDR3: TGCAGCGCTAGGGACGGGGCAGGGATAAACTATGGCTACACCTTC.

The CDR3 DNA reads TGTGCCAGTAGTATCTGGAGGGGGCTATATAGCAATCAGCCCCAGCATTTT. The encoded protein is CASSIWRGLYSNQPQHF. This chain links TRBV19 with TRBJ1-5; 7 bases fit TRBD1. In germline, CDR1 is LNHDA, CDR2 SQIVND (reference sequence). The CDR3 is 17 amino acids. The V segment lost 3 bases and the J segment 0 bases; nucleotides outside the gene matches: 8.

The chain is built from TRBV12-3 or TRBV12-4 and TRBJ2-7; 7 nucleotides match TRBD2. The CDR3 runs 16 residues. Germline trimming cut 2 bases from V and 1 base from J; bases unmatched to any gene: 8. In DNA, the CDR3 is TGTGCCAGCAGTTTATTTGTCCTAGCGGTTTCCTACGAGCAGTACTTC. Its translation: CASSLFVLAVSYEQYF.

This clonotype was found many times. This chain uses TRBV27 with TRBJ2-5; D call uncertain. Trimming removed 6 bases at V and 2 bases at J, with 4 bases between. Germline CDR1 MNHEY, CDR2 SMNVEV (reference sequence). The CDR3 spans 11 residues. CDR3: CASRKQETQYF. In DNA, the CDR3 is TGTGCCAGCAGAAAACAAGAGACCCAGTACTTC.

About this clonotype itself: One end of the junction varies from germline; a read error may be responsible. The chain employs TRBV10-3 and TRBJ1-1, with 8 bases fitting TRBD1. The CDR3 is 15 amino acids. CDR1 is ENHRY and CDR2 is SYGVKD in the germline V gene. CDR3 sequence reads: CAVSDPGQVNTEAFF. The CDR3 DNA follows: TGTGCCGTCAGTGATCCGGGACAGGTGAACACTGAAGCTTTCTTT.

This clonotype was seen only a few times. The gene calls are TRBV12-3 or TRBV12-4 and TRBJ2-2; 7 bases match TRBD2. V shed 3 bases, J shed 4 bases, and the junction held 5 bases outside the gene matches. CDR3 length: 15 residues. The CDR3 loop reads CASSLRAGATGELFF. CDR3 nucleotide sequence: TGTGCCAGCAGTTTGAGGGCGGGAGCCACCGGGGAGCTGTTTTTT.

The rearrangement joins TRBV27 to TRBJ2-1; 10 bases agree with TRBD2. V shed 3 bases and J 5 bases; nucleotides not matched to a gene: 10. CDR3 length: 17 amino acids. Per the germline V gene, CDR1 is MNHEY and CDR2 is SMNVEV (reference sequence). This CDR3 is CASSLWLAGGGDNEQFF. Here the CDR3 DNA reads TGTGCCAGCAGTTTGTGGTTAGCGGGAGGAGGAGACAATGAGCAGTTCTTC.

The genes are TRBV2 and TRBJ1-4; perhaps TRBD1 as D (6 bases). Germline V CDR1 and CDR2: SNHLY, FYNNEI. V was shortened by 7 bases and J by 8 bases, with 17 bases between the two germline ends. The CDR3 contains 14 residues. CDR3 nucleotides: TGTGCCAGCAAGGCGGGGGCAGGCGGCGAAAAACTGTTTTTT. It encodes CASKAGAGGEKLFF.

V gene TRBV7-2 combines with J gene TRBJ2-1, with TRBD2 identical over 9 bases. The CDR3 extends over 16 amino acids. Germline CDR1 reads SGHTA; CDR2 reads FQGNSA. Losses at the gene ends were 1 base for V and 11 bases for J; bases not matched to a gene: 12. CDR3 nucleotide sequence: TGTGCCAGCAGCTTAGTCCCCGGCGGGGGGGCCGAGAAGCAGTTCTTC. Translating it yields CASSLVPGGGAEKQFF.

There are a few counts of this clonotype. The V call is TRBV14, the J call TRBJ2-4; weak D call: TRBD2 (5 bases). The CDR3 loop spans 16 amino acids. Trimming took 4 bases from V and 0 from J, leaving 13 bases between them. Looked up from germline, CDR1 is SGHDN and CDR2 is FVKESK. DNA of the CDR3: TGTGCCAGCAGCCCCACCTTTCGGGGAGCCAAAAACATTCAGTACTTC. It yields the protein CASSPTFRGAKNIQYF.

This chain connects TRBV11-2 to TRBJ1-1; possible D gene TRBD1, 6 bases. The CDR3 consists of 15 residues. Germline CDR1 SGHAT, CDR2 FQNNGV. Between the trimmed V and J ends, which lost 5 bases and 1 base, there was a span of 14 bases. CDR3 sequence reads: CASSPRDIWNTEAFF. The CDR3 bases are TGTGCCAGCAGCCCCCGGGACATCTGGAACACTGAAGCTTTCTTT. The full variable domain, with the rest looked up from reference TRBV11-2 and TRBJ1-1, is EAGVAQSPRYKIIEKRQSVAFWCNPISGHATLYWYQQILGQGPKLLIQFQNNGVVDDSQLPKDRFSAERLKGVDSTLKIQPAKLEDSAVYLCASSPRDIWNTEAFFGQGTRLTVV.

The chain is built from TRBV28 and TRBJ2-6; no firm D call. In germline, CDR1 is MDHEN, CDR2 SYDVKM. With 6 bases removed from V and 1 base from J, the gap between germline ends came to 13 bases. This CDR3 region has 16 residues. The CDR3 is CASRFYGRSGANVLTF. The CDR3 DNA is TGTGCCAGCAGATTCTATGGCAGGTCTGGGGCCAACGTCCTGACTTTC.

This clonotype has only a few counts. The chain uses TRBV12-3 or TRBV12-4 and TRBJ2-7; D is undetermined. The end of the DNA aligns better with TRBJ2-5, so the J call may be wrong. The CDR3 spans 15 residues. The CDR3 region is CASSRRTAEKQTQYF. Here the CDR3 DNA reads TGTGCCAGCAGCCGAAGGACGGCCGAGAAGCAGACCCAGTACTTC.